The T cell receptor (beta chain) described here comes from a study of blood T cells in healthy people across ages (dated by TCRdb to 2015 to 2017). As for the study more broadly: Template switching captured roughly one uniquely barcoded TCR beta cDNA molecule per two T cells in model experiments. Donors of different ages were randomly distributed across sequencing lanes to avoid experimental bias. Using the same blood draw, the study looked at two additional independent replicas of 1 million unique cDNA reads for two donors, one aged 18 to 30 and the other aged 80 or older. The donors were split into four age groups: young (average around 15 years), middle-aged (39), aged (roughly 65) and long-lived (approximately 80). Using deep sequencing normalized with unique cDNA molecular identifiers, the study measured how TCR beta repertoire diversity changes with age.

Reading the germline V gene gives CDR1 MNHNS and CDR2 SASEGT. Counted from cysteine to phenylalanine, this CDR3 has 13 amino acids. The DNA shown is the 39-base CDR3, in frame from base 1. V is clipped by 2 bases and J by 6 bases, and the sequence between their germline boundaries is 9 bases long. Concerning this clonotype itself: The target of this receptor is not known. No qualities accompany the bases; no much larger clone lies one base away.

The donors were some 39 Caucasian individuals from Russia, aged roughly 6 to 100 years, who were systemically healthy. Roughly 9 milliliters of peripheral blood were drawn from each donor into EDTA-treated Vacutainer tubes. Ficoll-Paque density-gradient centrifugation was used to isolate PBMCs, with at least 7 million obtained per sample. Trizol reagent was used to extract total RNA from the PBMCs, yielding at least 6 micrograms per sample. For every donor, flow cytometry on a PBMC aliquot measured the percentage of naive CD45RAhigh/CD27high T cells. Overall study outcomes, separate from this receptor: Estimates of total diversity from one million sequenced T cells were regarded as lower bounds and underestimates. As age increased, observed TCR beta diversity per million T cells dropped in a roughly linear way, and a significant reduction was already evident by age about 40. Observed TCR beta diversity correlated strongly with the percentage of naive T cells measured by flow cytometry. Because the CMV infection status of the donors was unknown, age-related changes in expanded clonotypes may potentially have been confounded. Since profiling was done on bulk unsorted PBMCs, naive and antigen-experienced compartments could not be conclusively compared. Compared with the aged group, the long-lived group had more naive CD4+ T cells, fewer expanded clones and increased TCR diversity, a pattern suggesting age selection.

The method was 5' RACE. The second PCR ran for about 7 to 11 cycles and used a J-beta primer mix along with a sample-barcoded 5' primer. A template-switch 5' adaptor carrying 12 random nucleotides introduced a unique molecular identifier onto each TCR beta cDNA molecule. Each sample yielded at least 2.5 million CDR3-containing paired-end reads. First-strand cDNA synthesis was performed from all RNA using the Mint cDNA synthesis kit, with priming by a TRBC-specific oligonucleotide. All cDNA was treated with uracil-DNA glycosylase and then went through a first 18-cycle PCR with the universal primers M1SS and BC2_uni_R. The study's own analysis went as follows. For normalization, 1 million high-quality reads, each with a distinct molecular identifier, were randomly selected from each sample. Instead of being binned into consensus sequences, reads that shared molecular identifiers were thrown out. CDR3 identification, clonotype clustering and error correction used MiTCR with a Q25 quality threshold and the strictest error-elimination algorithm. A nonparametric unseen species model with Euler transformation was used to estimate a lower bound on total TCR beta diversity. TCRdb reanalyzed the raw reads on its own, using fastp at Q25 for trimming and MiXCR for clone calling, and kept in-frame beta chains. Rows merge per CDR3 protein into single entries with the most common DNA and genes. V and J calls and clone size were set by TCRdb, not the authors. The sample table shows 1.5 million to 2 million distinct CDR3 sequences, and more than 35% are seen once. 23% of the sample lies in the top ten.

This receptor chain uses TRBV6-1 and TRBJ2-3; D gene: possibly TRBD2, on 5 matching bases. Input material: blood. The source is a human donor in good health. CDR3 region: CASSERPGDTQYF. The DNA sequence follows: TGTGCCAGCAGTGAAAGACCGGGGGATACGCAGTATTTT.